This TCR beta chain was documented in a study of patients and donors after allogeneic stem cell transplantation. Germline CDR1 and CDR2: SGHRS and YFSETQ. V lost 1 base, J lost 4 bases, and 7 bases stayed unmatched. CDR3 length: 15 amino acids. The sample holds a few counts of this clonotype. TCRdb fed the RT-PCR reads into MiXCR, producing one record per CDR3 protein. The data contain 150,000 to 200,000 distinct CDR3 sequences, roughly 22% of them singletons. The sample consisted of blood, either unsorted or a sorted T cell fraction (not recorded which). The chain employs TRBV5-1 and TRBJ2-5, with 7 bases lining up with TRBD2. This clonotype was sampled from a human donor who was either an allogeneic HSCT recipient or a stem cell or donor lymphocyte infusion donor (not recorded which). It is not recorded whose cells these are; they may come from a transplant donor. The CDR3 loop reads CASSLTGRPPETQYF. CDR3 sequence (DNA): TGCGCCAGCAGCTTGACCGGGAGGCCCCCAGAGACCCAGTACTTC.